Listed here are 3 T cell receptor beta chains from one sample, sequenced in a study of T cells after yellow fever vaccination (dated by TCRdb to the late 2010s). In the paper's terms, the treatment or condition label means: live attenuated yellow fever vaccine strain. Library method: 5' RACE. These reads were obtained on an Illumina NovaSeq 6000. TCRdb's own reprocessing of the public reads used fastp at Q25 and MiXCR and kept productive beta chains. CDR3 protein duplicates are merged, each entry listing the most common genes and DNA. The sample data list 300,000 to 400,000 distinct CDR3 sequences, and approximately 3.9% of these were observed just once. Less than 25% of the sample is in the top ten clones. Sequencing used PBMCs, obtained 5 days after the yellow fever booster vaccination. These receptors all stem from a man aged 18 to 35 who received the YFV17D yellow fever vaccine.

This clonotype occurred many times. The V gene is TRBV10-3, the J gene TRBJ2-2; 7 bases are shared with TRBD1. Germline trimming cut 6 bases from V and 4 bases from J; bases unmatched to any gene: 2. CDR3 length: 13 residues. CDR1 is ENHRY and CDR2 is SYGVKD in the germline V gene. CDR3 nucleotide sequence: TGTGCCATCAGACAGGGGAGCACCGGGGAGCTGTTTTTT. It is translated as CAIRQGSTGELFF.

This clonotype was found many times. The CDR3 nucleotides are TGCGCCAGCAGCTTGGGCAACCCACGAGATACGCAGTATTTT. Protein: CASSLGNPRDTQYF. This chain joins TRBV5-1 and TRBJ2-3; D remains unclear. CDR3 size: 14 residues. V was trimmed by 0 bases and J by 5 bases, leaving 10 bases between them. Germline V gene data show CDR1 as SGHRS and CDR2 as YFSETQ.

The chain joins TRBV12-3 or TRBV12-4 to TRBJ2-3; TRBD2 might be the D (5 bases). This CDR3 is built from 15 residues. Trimming cost V 7 bases and J 2 bases, with 16 bases left between them. CDR3 DNA sequence: TGTGCCAGCACTCCTCCCGGACTTTACACAGATACGCAGTATTTT. Translated: CASTPPGLYTDTQYF.